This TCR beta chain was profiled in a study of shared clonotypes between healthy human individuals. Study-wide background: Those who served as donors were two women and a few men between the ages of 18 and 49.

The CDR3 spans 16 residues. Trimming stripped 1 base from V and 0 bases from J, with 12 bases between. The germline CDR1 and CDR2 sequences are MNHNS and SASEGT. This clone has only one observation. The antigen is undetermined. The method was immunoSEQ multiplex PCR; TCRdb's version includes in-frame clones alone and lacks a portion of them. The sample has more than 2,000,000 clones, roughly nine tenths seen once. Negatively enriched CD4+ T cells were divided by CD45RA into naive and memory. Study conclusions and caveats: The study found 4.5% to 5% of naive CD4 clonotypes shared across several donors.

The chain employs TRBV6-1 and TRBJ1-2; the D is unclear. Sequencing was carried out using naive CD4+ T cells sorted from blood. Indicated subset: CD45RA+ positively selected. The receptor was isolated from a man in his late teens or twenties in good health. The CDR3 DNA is TGTGCCAGCAGTGAAGGAGTATGGAGATCTAACTATGGCTACACCTTC. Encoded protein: CASSEGVWRSNYGYTF.